Listed here are 30 T cell receptor beta chains from one sample, sequenced in a study of blood T cell repertoires in COVID-19 (dated by TCRdb to the early 2020s). The library was obtained by the immunoSEQ multiplex PCR assay. TCRdb mirrors the immuneACCESS table, restricted to in-frame sequences. Some clones are absent from its copies; in checked studies, under half trace to an unresolved V gene, and the reason for the others is unknown. The sample data list 300,000 or so clones, and around 86% of these were observed just once. The ten largest clonotypes hold roughly 1.6% of the sample. The source material was peripheral blood. The receptors come from a woman aged 45-59 years with acute or convalescent COVID-19.

V gene TRBV6-2 or TRBV6-3 combines with J gene TRBJ1-4; D is uncertain. The CDR3 is 14 residues long. Looked up from germline, CDR1 is MNHEY and CDR2 is SVGEGT. The ends were cut back, 1 base at V and 8 bases at J, with 11 bases in the middle. This chain's CDR3 is CASSYYGEEEKLFF. In DNA, the CDR3 is TGTGCCAGCAGTTACTACGGGGAGGAGGAAAAACTGTTTTTT.

The CDR3 loop reads CATPQAGIGYNEQFF. In nucleotides, the CDR3 is TGTGCCACCCCCCAGGCAGGGATAGGGTACAATGAGCAGTTCTTC. The J gene is TRBJ2-1, the V gene TRBV7-9, with D tentatively TRBD1 (5 bases). The germline V gene has CDR1 SEHNR and CDR2 FQNEAQ (reference sequence). Between the trimmed V and J ends, which lost 10 bases and 4 bases, there was a span of 20 bases. This CDR3 has 15 amino acids.

The gene calls are TRBV5-4 and TRBJ1-6, with a tentative D call TRBD1 (5 bases). The CDR3 has 16 amino acids. V was pared by 1 base and J by 1 base, with 9 bases between. CDR1 SGHNT and CDR2 YYREEE come from the germline V gene (reference sequence). CDR3 protein: CASSLIGGSYNSPLHF. CDR3 in DNA: TGTGCCAGCAGCTTGATCGGGGGTTCCTATAATTCACCCCTCCACTTT.

The V gene is TRBV29-1, the J gene TRBJ1-2; 7 nucleotides agree with TRBD1. V was pared by 5 bases and J by 3 bases, with 12 bases of the junction left unmatched. This CDR3 is 15 amino acids long. In germline, CDR1 is SQVTM, CDR2 ANQGSEA. The CDR3 protein is CSVPGQARGDYGYTF. The CDR3 nucleotides read TGCAGCGTTCCTGGACAGGCCCGTGGCGACTATGGCTACACCTTC.

The genes are TRBV5-1 and TRBJ2-7, with TRBD2 matching over 8 bases. J gave up 3 bases and V 6 bases, and 8 bases lay outside the gene matches. The CDR3 covers 14 residues. Germline values: CDR1 SGHRS, CDR2 YFSETQ. The CDR3 reads CASTTGGSLYEQYF. The CDR3 nucleotides read TGCGCCAGCACAACGGGGGGGTCCCTCTACGAGCAGTACTTC.

CDR3 nucleotide sequence: TGTGCCAGCAGTAGGACAGGGGTTAGCAATCAGCCCCAGCATTTT. Translated: CASSRTGVSNQPQHF. V gene TRBV28 combines with J gene TRBJ1-5; TRBD1 matches 9 bases. Trimming cost V 5 bases and J 0 bases; bases outside gene matches: 2. This CDR3 has 15 amino acids. The germline gives CDR1 MDHEN, CDR2 SYDVKM.

The J gene is TRBJ2-7, the V gene TRBV4-2, with no clear D. The CDR3 contains 12 residues. V was shortened by 3 bases and J by 2 bases, with 5 bases between the two germline ends. Germline V gives CDR1 LGHNA, CDR2 YNFKEQ. The CDR3: CASSQLTYEQYF. The CDR3 DNA is TGTGCCAGCAGCCAGTTAACCTACGAGCAGTACTTC.

CDR3: CASSENSGSNEQFF. The CDR3 coding sequence is TGTGCCAGCAGCGAGAATAGCGGGAGCAATGAGCAGTTCTTC. The chain recombines TRBV3-1 (or the pseudogene TRBV3-2) with TRBJ2-1; 9 bases match TRBD2. Trimming removed 5 bases from V and 6 bases from J; junction bases left unmatched: 5. Germline CDR1 LGHDT, CDR2 YNNKEL (reference sequence). The CDR3 contains 14 residues.

V and J are TRBV27 and TRBJ1-4; the match to TRBD1 covers 8 bases. With 5 bases clipped from V and 1 base from J, the junction kept 6 bases outside the gene matches. Germline V gene lookup returns CDR1 MNHEY and CDR2 SMNVEV (reference sequence). CDR3 length: 16 residues. The CDR3 loop is CASSPWTGLTNEKLFF. The CDR3 nucleotides read TGTGCCAGCAGTCCTTGGACAGGGTTAACTAATGAAAAACTGTTTTTT.

The chain recombines TRBV9 with TRBJ1-1; D unclear. The germline gives CDR1 SGDLS, CDR2 YYNGEE. This CDR3 is built from 14 residues. The germline V and J ends were trimmed by 3 bases and 4 bases, with 13 bases remaining between them. CDR3 DNA: TGTGCCAGCAGCGGGATACCTGGGCTCACTGAAGCTTTCTTT. It is translated as CASSGIPGLTEAFF.

V and J are TRBV19 and TRBJ2-1; 11 bases map to TRBD2. CDR1 and CDR2 from the germline V gene are LNHDA and SQIVND (reference sequence). There are 17 residues in the CDR3. V lost 2 bases to trimming and J lost 5 bases; unmatched junction nucleotides: 8. The CDR3 DNA follows: TGTGCCAGTAGTATAAGGAGAATAGCGGGAGGGGACAATGAGCAGTTCTTC. The encoded protein is CASSIRRIAGGDNEQFF.

The gene calls are TRBV9 and TRBJ2-1; tentatively, D is TRBD1 (5 bases). CDR1 is SGDLS and CDR2 is YYNGEE in the germline V gene. The CDR3 length is 13 residues. V was trimmed by 4 bases and J by 3 bases, leaving 8 bases between them. CDR3 bases: TGTGCCAGCAGCACAGACAGCTACAATGAGCAGTTCTTC. Translation: CASSTDSYNEQFF.

The sample holds a few counts of this clone. CDR3 sequence (DNA): TGTGCCAGCAGCTTAGGGAACTACGGAGACTACGAGCAGTACTTC. It translates to CASSLGNYGDYEQYF. The V call is TRBV11-2, the J call TRBJ2-7; no clear D gene. CDR3 length equals 15 residues. V gave up 1 base and J gave up 3 bases, with 13 bases separating them. Germline V gene sequence: CDR1 SGHAT, CDR2 FQNNGV. Drawing the rest from reference TRBV11-2 and TRBJ2-7, the complete variable domain is EAGVAQSPRYKIIEKRQSVAFWCNPISGHATLYWYQQILGQGPKLLIQFQNNGVVDDSQLPKDRFSAERLKGVDSTLKIQPAKLEDSAVYLCASSLGNYGDYEQYFGPGTRLTVT.

The gene calls are TRBV19 and TRBJ2-5; TRBD1 matches 7 bases. Germline values: CDR1 LNHDA, CDR2 SQIVND (reference sequence). With V trimmed by 0 bases and J by 2 bases, 9 bases remained unmatched. The CDR3 is 17 amino acids. The CDR3 nucleotides read TGTGCCAGTAGTATAGATCTATTAGGCAGGGGGCAAGAGACCCAGTACTTC. Translation: CASSIDLLGRGQETQYF.

The CDR3 sequence is CASSIRGTNQPQHF. DNA of the CDR3: TGTGCCAGTAGTATAAGGGGAACCAATCAGCCCCAGCATTTT. This chain connects TRBV19 to TRBJ1-5, with a weak D call TRBD1 (5 bases). The CDR3 runs 14 residues. Germline CDR1 reads LNHDA; CDR2 reads SQIVND (reference sequence). V dropped 2 bases and J dropped 3 bases, with 8 bases sitting between them.

The rearrangement links TRBV5-1 to TRBJ2-3; 10 nucleotides agree with TRBD2. Per the germline V gene, CDR1 is SGHRS and CDR2 is YFSETQ. V was pared by 0 bases and J by 6 bases, with 7 bases of the junction left unmatched. The CDR3 is made up of 16 amino acids. CDR3 in amino acids: CASSLGVAGGSDTQYF. In DNA, the CDR3 is TGCGCCAGCAGCTTGGGGGTAGCGGGAGGTTCGGATACGCAGTATTTT.

This chain uses TRBV15 with TRBJ2-3; tentative D call: TRBD2 (6 bases). V was trimmed by 0 bases and J by 0 bases, leaving 13 bases between them. This CDR3 is built from 17 residues. Germline V gene data show CDR1 as LNHNV and CDR2 as YYDKDF (reference sequence). CDR3 in DNA: TGTGCCACCAGCAGAGATCCTTCAGGGACTAGCACAGATACGCAGTATTTT. Translation: CATSRDPSGTSTDTQYF.

The V and J genes are TRBV7-2 and TRBJ2-1, with 10 bases lining up with TRBD2. Trimming cost V 3 bases and J 4 bases; bases outside gene matches: 6. The CDR3 has 16 residues. Germline CDR1 is SGHTA and CDR2 is FQGNSA. This CDR3 is CASSLGGTSVYNEQFF. The CDR3 DNA is TGTGCCAGCAGCTTGGGAGGGACTAGCGTTTACAATGAGCAGTTCTTC.

The chain carries TRBV3-1 (or the pseudogene TRBV3-2) and TRBJ2-7; D remains unclear. CDR1 and CDR2 (germline): LGHDT, YNNKEL (reference sequence). This CDR3 contains 13 residues. The V and J ends lost 4 bases and 1 base respectively, with 8 bases between them. The CDR3 loop is CASSPVPSYEQYF. The CDR3 DNA sequence: TGTGCCAGCAGCCCAGTGCCGTCCTACGAGCAGTACTTC.

This clone has just a few counts. The chain couples TRBV7-6 to TRBJ1-2; D possibly corresponds to TRBD1 (6 bases). V lost 0 bases, J lost 4 bases, and 18 bases lay in between. The CDR3 sequence is 17 residues long. Germline V gene data show CDR1 as SGHVS and CDR2 as FNYEAQ. CDR3 coding DNA: TGTGCCAGCAGCTTAGCGGGAGGGGGGGGTGCCGGCTATGGCTACACCTTC. It yields the protein CASSLAGGGGAGYGYTF. Full variable domain (rest looked up from reference TRBV7-6 and TRBJ1-2): GAGVSQSPRYKVTKRGQDVALRCDPISGHVSLYWYRQALGQGPEFLTYFNYEAQQDKSGLPNDRFSAERPEGSISTLTIQRTEQRDSAMYRCASSLAGGGGAGYGYTFGSGTRLTVV.

This clone occurred once. J is TRBJ2-5 and V is TRBV2; 10 nucleotides line up with TRBD2. There are 17 residues in the CDR3. CDR1 and CDR2 (germline): SNHLY, FYNNEI. The J segment lost 5 bases and the V segment lost 1 base, leaving 10 bases of the junction unmatched. This CDR3 is CASSEEASGRHGETQYF. CDR3 DNA: TGTGCCAGCAGTGAAGAGGCTAGCGGGAGACATGGGGAGACCCAGTACTTC.

V and J are TRBV7-9 and TRBJ1-6; 7 bases are a match to TRBD1. The V and J ends lost 2 bases and 7 bases, in that order; junction bases with no gene match: 8. This CDR3 region has 16 residues. Germline lookup yields CDR1 SEHNR and CDR2 FQNEAQ (reference sequence). This chain's CDR3 is CASSLYRGLRNSPLHF. The CDR3 DNA reads TGTGCCAGCAGCTTATACAGGGGATTGAGGAATTCACCCCTCCACTTT.

The rearrangement joins TRBV7-3 to TRBJ2-7; weak D call: TRBD2 (5 bases). The CDR3 contains 20 residues. Trimming took off 5 bases at V and 0 bases at J, with 29 bases between the two ends. CDR1 SGHTA and CDR2 FQGTGA come from the germline V gene. CDR3 bases: TGTGCCAGCAGCCAAAGACGGGATCGGGTCGGCTCGAATAGCTCCTACGAGCAGTACTTC. This translates into CASSQRRDRVGSNSSYEQYF.

In its sample, this clone was seen a few times. The J gene is TRBJ1-1, the V gene TRBV11-2; 7 bases match TRBD1. This CDR3 comprises 16 residues. Germline values: CDR1 SGHAT, CDR2 FQNNGV. J lost 2 bases, V lost 1 base, and 7 bases had no gene match. CDR3 residues: CASSLVRGPRNTEAFF. The CDR3 nucleotides are TGTGCCAGCAGCTTAGTTAGGGGGCCGCGCAACACTGAAGCTTTCTTT.

The CDR3 reads CASSQERGRADPLDTQYF. The CDR3 DNA follows: TGCGCCAGCAGCCAAGAACGGGGTCGAGCGGATCCATTAGATACGCAGTATTTT. This chain uses TRBV4-3 with TRBJ2-3, with D perhaps TRBD2 (5 bases). The CDR3 spans 18 residues. With 0 bases removed from V and 5 bases from J, the gap between germline ends came to 21 bases. The V gene's germline CDR1 is LGHNA and CDR2 YSLEER.

V is TRBV7-2 and J is TRBJ1-4; D may be TRBD1 (6 bases). Germline CDR1 and CDR2: SGHTA and FQGNSA. The CDR3 is 14 amino acids. V was shortened by 2 bases and J by 7 bases, with 11 bases between the two germline ends. The CDR3 bases are TGTGCCAGCAGCTTAACGGGGGGCGCTGAAAAACTGTTTTTT. Encoded protein: CASSLTGGAEKLFF.

V usage is TRBV7-3 and J usage is TRBJ1-6; a possible D gene is TRBD1 (5 bases). The CDR3 is 14 amino acids. Germline CDR1 SGHTA, CDR2 FQGTGA. The V end lost 2 bases, the J end lost 9 bases, and 11 bases lay between the germline ends. The CDR3 spells CASSLLAGSSPLHF. For the CDR3, the DNA is TGTGCCAGCAGCTTATTGGCAGGGTCTTCACCCCTCCACTTT.

This clone has at least ten counts. The identical CDR3 is also encoded by other nucleotide sequences in the sample. V is TRBV9 and J is TRBJ2-5, with a weak D call TRBD2 (5 bases). Germline V gives CDR1 SGDLS, CDR2 YYNGEE. Trimming left V 0 bases short and J 4 bases short, with 10 bases between. The CDR3 loop spans 14 amino acids. CDR3 DNA: TGTGCCAGCAGCGTAGGTCAGGCGGGAGAGACCCAGTACTTC. Residues: CASSVGQAGETQYF.

This clone was seen more than once but under ten times. CDR3 DNA sequence: TGTGCCAGCAGCGTAGTACCCGCGGCTGAAGCTTTCTTT. Translation gives CASSVVPAAEAFF. The chain employs TRBV9 and TRBJ1-1; D not resolved. From germline, CDR1 is SGDLS and CDR2 YYNGEE. V was clipped by 0 bases and J by 6 bases, with 9 bases between them. The CDR3 covers 13 residues. Full variable domain (outside the CDR3, taken from reference TRBV9 and TRBJ1-1): DSGVTQTPKHLITATGQRVTLRCSPRSGDLSVYWYQQSLDQGLQFLIQYYNGEERAKGNILERFSAQQFPDLHSELNLSSLELGDSALYFCASSVVPAAEAFFGQGTRLTVV.

V is TRBV3-1 (or the pseudogene TRBV3-2) and J is TRBJ2-7; 9 bases map to TRBD1. From germline, CDR1 is LGHDT and CDR2 YNNKEL (reference sequence). The junction had 2 bases not matched to a gene; V was cut back by 2 bases and J by 6 bases. This CDR3 is built from 13 residues. As DNA, the CDR3 is TGTGCCAGCAGCCAATCGACAGGGGGCGAGCAGTACTTC. Its translation is CASSQSTGGEQYF.